The entry below describes one T cell receptor beta chain. The data were obtained in a study of T cell responses to AZD1222 COVID-19 vaccine. For the study at large: The analysis combined second doses at about 4 or about 12 weeks.

Germline values: CDR1 KGHSH, CDR2 LQKENI. The V and J ends lost 5 bases and 5 bases respectively, with 13 bases between them. CDR3 length: 13 amino acids. Only in-frame clones appear in the TCRdb table, and some are missing; sequencing was by immunoSEQ multiplex PCR. The repertoire includes roughly 97,000 clones, over 85% of them detected once, and 4.5% to 5% sits in the top ten. The chain uses TRBV18 and TRBJ2-7; D unclear. The sample here was peripheral blood, taken on day 0 of AZD1222 vaccination. The sequence derives from an adult in good health. The chain's CDR3 is CASSTSDGHEQYF. CDR3 coding DNA: TGTGCCAGCTCAACCTCGGACGGTCACGAGCAGTACTTC.